This TCR beta chain emerged from a study of tumor and adjacent non-tumor tissue in lung cancer. This sample's RNA came from whole unsorted tissue. TCRbeta libraries were built with three rounds of nested PCR, modified from ARM-PCR. From the multiplex PCR reads, TCRdb called clonotypes with MiXCR, one entry per CDR3 protein. The data contain 200,000 or so distinct CDR3 sequences, 71% of them seen just once; the ten biggest clones take up under 30%. In germline, CDR1 is MNHNS, CDR2 SASEGT. The CDR3 totals 14 residues. The V gene lost 3 bases and the J gene lost 11 bases, with 19 bases spanning the gap. Sequencing was done on a sample of lung tumor tissue. The chain has TRBV6-1 and TRBJ1-1; D perhaps matches TRBD1 (6 bases). This sequence was found in a man aged 55 to 70 with non-small cell lung cancer. CDR3 in DNA: TGTGCCAGCAGTGATCGGGGGGCCAGCGCCGATGCTTTCTTT. Protein product: CASSDRGASADAFF.